Below, 32 T cell receptor beta chains from the same sample are listed, as sequenced in a study of cytomegalovirus exposure and HLA in healthy donors (dated by TCRdb to the late 2010s). The method behind the library was the immunoSEQ multiplex PCR assay. For the multiplex PCR, a mixture combining 60 forward primers for TCR Vbeta segments and 13 reverse primers for TCR Jbeta segments was used. TCRdb obtained this table from immuneACCESS and retained in-frame rearrangements with V and J assigned. These tables miss some clones; where compared with another copy, unresolved V genes account for less than half of the shortfall, and the remainder is unexplained. Here the sample has approximately 160,000 clones; around 77% occur a single time. Of the sample, 1% falls within the top ten clones. Sequences were obtained from PBMCs. The receptors here all came from a woman aged 45-59 years in good health and CMV-seropositive.

This chain joins TRBV28 and TRBJ1-2, with a weak D call TRBD1 (5 bases). The V gene lost 6 bases and the J gene lost 4 bases, with 15 bases spanning the gap. The CDR3 spans 14 residues. Per germline, CDR1 MDHEN and CDR2 SYDVKM. CDR3 amino acids: CASSLNRGLYGYTF. CDR3 bases: TGTGCCAGCAGCCTTAACCGGGGACTCTATGGCTACACCTTC.

The chain recombines TRBV7-2 with TRBJ2-7, with 14 nucleotides matching TRBD2. This CDR3 contains 15 residues. Germline V gene lookup returns CDR1 SGHTA and CDR2 FQGNSA. V shed 5 bases, J shed 4 bases, and the junction held 4 bases outside the gene matches. CDR3 residues: CASSRGTSGSYEQYF. The CDR3 DNA reads TGTGCCAGCAGCCGCGGGACTAGCGGGAGTTACGAGCAGTACTTC.

This chain connects TRBV28 to TRBJ1-1, with 8 positions matching TRBD1. Germline V CDR1 and CDR2: MDHEN, SYDVKM. Losses at the gene ends were 3 bases for V and 7 bases for J; bases not matched to a gene: 7. CDR3 length: 14 residues. CDR3 sequence (DNA): TGTGCCAGCAGTTTTTTCAGGGGGCAGTTTGAAGCTTTCTTT. Amino acids: CASSFFRGQFEAFF.

The CDR3 DNA is TGTGCCAGCAGCCCCACCGTCCGGCAGGTTCTCACAGATACGCAGTATTTT. Translating it yields CASSPTVRQVLTDTQYF. The gene calls are TRBV11-2 and TRBJ2-3; D not resolved. Germline CDR1 is SGHAT and CDR2 is FQNNGV. The length of the CDR3 is 17 residues. Trimming took off 5 bases at V and 2 bases at J, with 20 bases between the two ends.

Here the CDR3 reads CASKAGGMGEQYF. The DNA of the CDR3 is TGTGCCAGTAAGGCAGGGGGCATGGGCGAGCAGTACTTC. The gene calls are TRBV19 and TRBJ2-7; TRBD1 agrees at 8 bases. The CDR3 runs 13 residues. Germline CDR1 reads LNHDA; CDR2 reads SQIVND (reference sequence). Trimming removed 7 bases from V and 6 bases from J; junction bases left unmatched: 8. Supplemented by reference TRBV19 and TRBJ2-7, the full variable domain reads DGGITQSPKYLFRKEGQNVTLSCEQNLNHDAMYWYRQDPGQGLRLIYYSQIVNDFQKGDIAEGYSVSREKKESFPLTVTSAQKNPTAFYLCASKAGGMGEQYFGPGTRLTVT.

V and J are TRBV5-1 and TRBJ1-2, with D perhaps TRBD1 (6 bases). Trimming shortened V by 1 base and J by 6 bases, and 22 bases separated the two germline ends. CDR1 and CDR2 (germline): SGHRS, YFSETQ. The CDR3 totals 17 residues. CDR3 region: CASSLTPFRTALDGYTF. The CDR3 DNA sequence: TGCGCCAGCAGCTTGACCCCCTTTCGGACAGCTTTAGATGGCTACACCTTC. The full variable domain, with the rest looked up from reference TRBV5-1 and TRBJ1-2, is KAGVTQTPRYLIKTRGQQVTLSCSPISGHRSVSWYQQTPGQGLQFLFEYFSETQRNKGNFPGRFSGRQFSNSRSEMNVSTLELGDSALYLCASSLTPFRTALDGYTFGSGTRLTVV.

The V and J genes are TRBV5-6 and TRBJ2-5; 7 positions match TRBD2. Trimming cost V 3 bases and J 7 bases; bases outside gene matches: 12. This CDR3 is built from 15 residues. The germline V gene encodes CDR1 SGHDT and CDR2 YYEEEE. The CDR3 sequence is CASSSRGAGVGTQYF. CDR3 DNA sequence: TGTGCCAGCAGCTCCAGAGGGGCGGGAGTTGGGACCCAGTACTTC.

The rearrangement uses TRBV28 and TRBJ2-7, with 8 bases identical to TRBD2. V trimming: 8 bases; J trimming: 4 bases; junction bases outside the gene matches: 4. The CDR3 contains 12 residues. CDR1 and CDR2 from the germline V gene are MDHEN and SYDVKM. CDR3 coding DNA: TGTGCCAGCCGGACTAGCAGATACGAGCAGTACTTC. As protein: CASRTSRYEQYF.

The gene calls are TRBV4-3 and TRBJ2-5; 11 bases agree with TRBD2. The CDR3 consists of 20 residues. With 4 bases clipped from V and 4 bases from J, the junction kept 20 bases outside the gene matches. Germline lookup yields CDR1 LGHNA and CDR2 YSLEER. DNA of the CDR3: TGCGCCAGCAGCCTTTCCCCCGGAGGTAGCGGGAGGGCAAAGGGAGAGACCCAGTACTTC. Translated, it gives CASSLSPGGSGRAKGETQYF.

The rearrangement uses TRBV6-1 and TRBJ1-4; 8 bases are shared with TRBD1. V trimming: 3 bases; J trimming: 6 bases; junction bases outside the gene matches: 0. In germline, CDR1 is MNHNS, CDR2 SASEGT. The CDR3 spans 13 residues. CDR3 nucleotides: TGTGCCAGCAGTGAGACAGGGGATGAAAAACTGTTTTTT. Protein sequence: CASSETGDEKLFF.

This clone appeared once. The rearrangement joins TRBV19 to TRBJ1-2, with TRBD1 as a possible D gene (5 bases). The V end lost 1 base, the J end lost 8 bases, and 14 bases lay between the germline ends. Germline V gene sequence: CDR1 LNHDA, CDR2 SQIVND (reference sequence). The CDR3 extends over 14 amino acids. The CDR3 protein is CASSIAGREKGYTF. CDR3 coding DNA: TGTGCCAGTAGTATAGCGGGCAGGGAAAAAGGCTACACCTTC.

The chain links TRBV4-1 to TRBJ1-2; D is uncertain. The germline V and J ends were trimmed by 2 bases and 3 bases, with 19 bases remaining between them. Germline V CDR1 and CDR2: MGHRA, YSYEKL. The CDR3 spans 17 residues. The CDR3 sequence is CASSQLPRRQKDYGYTF. The CDR3 DNA sequence: TGCGCCAGCAGCCAATTACCGAGGCGTCAGAAAGACTATGGCTACACCTTC.

The CDR3 loop is CASSPNKPGQRYTGELFF. In DNA form, the CDR3 reads TGTGCCAGCTCACCTAATAAACCGGGACAGCGGTACACCGGGGAGCTGTTTTTT. The gene calls are TRBV18 and TRBJ2-2; 7 bases map to TRBD1. This CDR3 is 18 amino acids long. Germline V lookup: CDR1 KGHSH, CDR2 LQKENI. V lost 3 bases to trimming and J lost 3 bases; unmatched junction nucleotides: 13.

J is TRBJ2-1 and V is TRBV9, with 8 bases fitting TRBD1. The CDR3 is 15 residues long. V was pared by 4 bases and J by 4 bases, with 7 bases of the junction left unmatched. CDR1 SGDLS and CDR2 YYNGEE come from the germline V gene. The CDR3 DNA reads TGTGCCAGCAGCCCTGGGGACAGGATGTACAATGAGCAGTTCTTC. Amino acid sequence: CASSPGDRMYNEQFF.

The rearrangement uses TRBV5-1 and TRBJ2-3, with TRBD2 matching over 7 bases. V shed 6 bases, J shed 3 bases, and the junction held 7 bases outside the gene matches. Germline CDR1 SGHRS, CDR2 YFSETQ. There are 14 residues in the CDR3. CDR3 coding DNA: TGCGCCAGCATGTTGGGAGCGGGAACAGATACGCAGTATTTT. Its protein product is CASMLGAGTDTQYF. Using reference TRBV5-1 and TRBJ2-3 for the parts outside the CDR3, the full variable domain is KAGVTQTPRYLIKTRGQQVTLSCSPISGHRSVSWYQQTPGQGLQFLFEYFSETQRNKGNFPGRFSGRQFSNSRSEMNVSTLELGDSALYLCASMLGAGTDTQYFGPGTRLTVL.

J is TRBJ1-2 and V is TRBV5-4; 7 nucleotides align to TRBD1. CDR1 is SGHNT and CDR2 is YYREEE in the germline V gene (reference sequence). V trimming: 4 bases; J trimming: 4 bases; junction bases outside the gene matches: 10. The CDR3 spans 15 residues. CDR3 in amino acids: CASSRPGTDIYGYTF. CDR3 bases: TGTGCCAGCAGCCGGCCCGGGACAGACATCTATGGCTACACCTTC.

Here the CDR3 DNA reads TGCAGCGTTCGGGACAGCTATGGCTACACCTTC. This codes for CSVRDSYGYTF. The rearrangement links TRBV29-1 to TRBJ1-2, with 7 bases identical to TRBD1. J was trimmed by 4 bases and V by 5 bases; bases with no gene match: 1. CDR3 length: 11 amino acids. CDR1 SQVTM and CDR2 ANQGSEA come from the germline V gene.

Concerning this clone itself: The junction departs from germline at one end; a sequencing error may be responsible. The rearrangement links TRBV7-9 to TRBJ1-6; D is perhaps TRBD1 (5 bases). Germline CDR1 is SEHNR and CDR2 is FQNEAQ (reference sequence). The CDR3 contains 16 residues. CDR3 DNA: TGTTCCAGCAGCTTAGGGGCAGGGTTTTATAATTCACCCCTCCACTTT. It is translated as CSSSLGAGFYNSPLHF.

J is TRBJ2-2 and V is TRBV9; 8 bases match TRBD1. The germline V gene has CDR1 SGDLS and CDR2 YYNGEE. There are 16 residues in the CDR3. V shed 3 bases, J shed 5 bases, and the junction held 9 bases outside the gene matches. The CDR3, as DNA: TGTGCCAGCAGCGGGACAGGGTTAGTTAGGACCGGGGAGCTGTTTTTT. Its protein product is CASSGTGLVRTGELFF.

In its sample, this clone was seen a few times. The chain joins TRBV7-9 to TRBJ2-7, with a possible D match to TRBD2 (5 bases). In germline, CDR1 is SEHNR, CDR2 FQNEAQ (reference sequence). The V end lost 5 bases, the J end lost 2 bases, and 7 bases lay between the germline ends. CDR3 length: 12 amino acids. The CDR3 DNA is TGTGCCAGCAGCCCGGAGGCCTACGAGCAGTACTTC. Residues: CASSPEAYEQYF.

This chain links TRBV11-3 with TRBJ2-1; weak D call: TRBD2 (5 bases). Germline assignment: CDR1 SGHNT and CDR2 YENEEA. The CDR3 contains 13 residues. V was shortened by 2 bases and J by 9 bases, with 11 bases between the two germline ends. CDR3 coding DNA: TGTGCCAGCAGCTTATTTCGGGCGGGTGAGCAGTTCTTC. Its translation is CASSLFRAGEQFF.

The rearrangement links TRBV7-2 to TRBJ2-5, with TRBD2 matching 15 bases. This CDR3 spans 15 amino acids. Trimming removed 5 bases from V and 9 bases from J; junction bases left unmatched: 7. Germline loops: CDR1 SGHTA, CDR2 FQGNSA. CDR3 loop: CASSPGTSGGYAQYF. In DNA form, the CDR3 reads TGTGCCAGCAGCCCCGGGACTAGCGGGGGGTACGCCCAGTACTTC.

This clone appeared a single time. The genes are TRBV28 and TRBJ1-5; perhaps TRBD1 as D (5 bases). Germline lookup yields CDR1 MDHEN and CDR2 SYDVKM. The CDR3 covers 14 residues. The V end was cut by 6 bases, the J end by 3 bases, with 12 bases between. CDR3 sequence: CASRSGRNNQPQHF. The CDR3 coding sequence is TGTGCCAGCAGGTCAGGGCGGAACAATCAGCCCCAGCATTTT.

This chain uses TRBV5-1 with TRBJ2-7; the D gene is possibly TRBD1 (5 bases). The ends were cut back, 0 bases at V and 5 bases at J, with 18 bases in the middle. CDR3 size: 16 residues. Germline V gene data show CDR1 as SGHRS and CDR2 as YFSETQ. The DNA of the CDR3 is TGCGCCAGCAGCTTGGTTGTGTCAGGGCGTCCGCACGAGCAGTACTTC. Its translation is CASSLVVSGRPHEQYF.

The chain is built from TRBV19 and TRBJ1-2; 7 bases line up with TRBD1. There are 13 residues in the CDR3. Germline V gene data show CDR1 as LNHDA and CDR2 as SQIVND (reference sequence). Unmatched junction bases numbered 7, after V lost 6 bases and J lost 6 bases. CDR3 in DNA: TGTGCCAGTAGGCCTACAGGGGCCAATGGCTACACCTTC. This translates into CASRPTGANGYTF.

The chain couples TRBV25-1 to TRBJ2-3; 10 nucleotides agree with TRBD1. This CDR3 spans 15 amino acids. V lost 1 base to trimming and J lost 8 bases; unmatched junction nucleotides: 6. The V gene's germline CDR1 is MGHDK and CDR2 SYGVNS. The CDR3 DNA reads TGTGCCAGCAGTGAATGGGGGACAGGGGCTGGTACGCAGTATTTT. It specifies CASSEWGTGAGTQYF.

The V call is TRBV29-1, the J call TRBJ2-7; 9 bases line up with TRBD1. This CDR3 is built from 15 residues. V gave up 0 bases and J gave up 3 bases; unmatched junction bases: 6. Per the germline V gene, CDR1 is SQVTM and CDR2 is ANQGSEA. CDR3 protein: CSVEDREDRGYEQYF. The DNA of the CDR3 is TGCAGCGTTGAAGATCGTGAGGACAGGGGCTACGAGCAGTACTTC.

The V gene is TRBV5-4, the J gene TRBJ2-7, with 8 bases fitting TRBD1. Unmatched junction bases numbered 9, after V lost 4 bases and J lost 3 bases. The CDR3 is made up of 15 amino acids. CDR1 is SGHNT and CDR2 is YYREEE in the germline V gene (reference sequence). The CDR3 DNA follows: TGTGCCAGCAGCCCTGACAGGGGATTATTCTACGAGCAGTACTTC. This translates into CASSPDRGLFYEQYF.

V is TRBV18 and J is TRBJ2-3; D ambiguous. Germline V gene data show CDR1 as KGHSH and CDR2 as LQKENI. The CDR3 loop spans 11 amino acids. Trimming removed 3 bases at V and 7 bases at J, with 5 bases between. The CDR3 DNA reads as TGTGCCAGCTCACCGGAGAATACGCAGTATTTT. Protein product: CASSPENTQYF.

The rearrangement uses TRBV4-2 and TRBJ1-6, with D perhaps TRBD1 (5 bases). The CDR3 is made up of 18 amino acids. The V and J ends lost 1 base and 0 bases respectively, with 13 bases between them. The germline CDR1 and CDR2 sequences are LGHNA and YNFKEQ. The DNA of the CDR3 is TGTGCCAGCAGCCAAGTGACCGGGGGGAGCTCCTATAATTCACCCCTCCACTTT. This sequence encodes CASSQVTGGSSYNSPLHF.

This clone was seen only once. The genes are TRBV11-1 and TRBJ1-2; the D gene is possibly TRBD1 (5 bases). In germline, CDR1 is SGHAT, CDR2 FQDESV (reference sequence). This CDR3 region has 13 residues. V was pared by 8 bases and J by 4 bases, with 14 bases between. CDR3 DNA sequence: TGTGCCAGCTCTGCGGGGCTGACCTATGGCTACACCTTC. This encodes CASSAGLTYGYTF.

This clone was observed a single time. This rearrangement joins TRBV9 to TRBJ2-2; D unclear. The CDR3 runs to 14 residues. The germline V and J ends were trimmed by 2 bases and 3 bases, with 8 bases remaining between them. Germline V gene lookup returns CDR1 SGDLS and CDR2 YYNGEE. This CDR3 is CASSVFPDTGELFF. The CDR3 coding sequence is TGTGCCAGCAGCGTTTTTCCTGACACCGGGGAGCTGTTTTTT.